A single sample is the source of the 13 T cell receptor beta chains below, sequenced in a study of blood T cells in healthy people across ages. The authors ran a second PCR of 7 to 11 cycles using a sample-barcoded 5' primer and a J-beta primer mix. TCRdb analysed the 5' RACE reads with MiXCR anew, one entry per CDR3 protein. This table has fewer than 950,000 distinct CDR3 sequences, roughly 50% appearing once. Sequencing was done on a sample of blood. These receptors were taken from a man of 80 years or more in good health.

The chain links TRBV7-9 to TRBJ2-5; 11 positions match TRBD2. J lost 11 bases, V lost 5 bases, and 13 bases had no gene match. Germline V gene data show CDR1 as SEHNR and CDR2 as FQNEAQ (reference sequence). The CDR3 length is 15 residues. CDR3 sequence: CASSPGTSGYNEQYF. CDR3 bases: TGTGCCAGCAGCCCTGGGACTAGCGGCTACAATGAGCAGTACTTC. The whole variable domain, filled in from reference TRBV7-9 and TRBJ2-5, reads DTGVSQNPRHKITKRGQNVTFRCDPISEHNRLYWYRQTLGQGPEFLTYFQNEAQLEKSRLLSDRFSAERPKGSFSTLEIQRTEQGDSAMYLCASSPGTSGYNEQYFGPGTRLLVL.

This chain uses TRBV11-2 with TRBJ2-1, with D perhaps TRBD2 (5 bases). The germline V and J ends were trimmed by 5 bases and 0 bases, with 11 bases remaining between them. The CDR3 spans 15 residues. The germline V gene has CDR1 SGHAT and CDR2 FQNNGV. CDR3 sequence: CASSQIASSYNEQFF. The CDR3 nucleotides read TGTGCCAGCAGCCAGATAGCGAGCTCCTACAATGAGCAGTTCTTC.

The rearrangement joins TRBV7-9 to TRBJ1-2; D gene ambiguous. Trimming took off 5 bases at V and 5 bases at J, with 9 bases between the two ends. The CDR3 is 12 residues long. From germline, CDR1 is SEHNR and CDR2 FQNEAQ (reference sequence). CDR3 sequence: CASSTQKYGYTF. As DNA, the CDR3 is TGTGCCAGCAGCACTCAGAAGTATGGCTACACCTTC.

This chain uses TRBV27 with TRBJ2-7; 8 nucleotides line up with TRBD2. J gave up 3 bases and V 1 base, and 8 bases lay outside the gene matches. The CDR3 length is 16 residues. CDR1 and CDR2 from the germline V gene are MNHEY and SMNVEV (reference sequence). CDR3 residues: CASSLLASGSSYEQYF. The CDR3 DNA reads TGTGCCAGCAGTTTATTGGCTAGCGGGTCCAGCTACGAGCAGTACTTC.

This clonotype has only a few counts. The chain combines TRBV5-5 with TRBJ2-7; D call uncertain. This CDR3 spans 13 amino acids. From germline, CDR1 is SGHKS and CDR2 YYEKEE (reference sequence). Trimming left V 3 bases short and J 3 bases short, with 10 bases between. The CDR3 loop reads CASSSWGSYEQYF. For the CDR3, the DNA is TGTGCCAGCAGCTCCTGGGGTAGCTACGAGCAGTACTTC.

The chain has TRBV9 and TRBJ2-7; 7 bases are shared with TRBD2. Per the germline V gene, CDR1 is SGDLS and CDR2 is YYNGEE. With V trimmed by 0 bases and J by 0 bases, 3 bases remained unmatched. The CDR3 has 15 amino acids. The CDR3 DNA is TGTGCCAGCAGCGTAGCCTCTAGCGGCTCCTACGAGCAGTACTTC. Protein sequence: CASSVASSGSYEQYF.

DNA for the CDR3: TGTGCCGCCGGGCAGACTGTGAACACTGAAGCTTTCTTT. It encodes CAAGQTVNTEAFF. The chain carries TRBV6-5 and TRBJ1-1; no clear D. This CDR3 has 13 amino acids. The germline V gene encodes CDR1 MNHEY and CDR2 SVGAGI. V was cut by 11 bases and J by 0 bases, with 13 bases left in between.

The chain links TRBV7-2 to TRBJ1-6; a weak D match, TRBD1 (6 bases). This CDR3 spans 16 amino acids. Germline V gene lookup returns CDR1 SGHTA and CDR2 FQGNSA. The V end lost 1 base, the J end lost 7 bases, and 14 bases lay between the germline ends. This chain's CDR3 is CASSLVSGTPNSPLHF. The DNA of the CDR3 is TGTGCCAGCAGCTTAGTCTCGGGGACACCCAATTCACCCCTCCACTTT.

This CDR3 reads CASSPTGPTHFLETQYF. CDR3 nucleotide sequence: TGTGCCAGCAGCCCTACCGGGCCGACACATTTCCTGGAGACCCAGTACTTC. The chain employs TRBV7-9 and TRBJ2-5; D unclear. The CDR3 spans 17 residues. The V and J ends lost 5 bases and 5 bases respectively, with 24 bases between them. CDR1 is SEHNR, CDR2 FQNEAQ, per germline (reference sequence).

The CDR3 is CASSLATSGITDTQYF. The DNA for the CDR3 is TGCGCCAGCAGCTTGGCTACTAGCGGGATCACAGATACGCAGTATTTT. The rearrangement links TRBV5-1 to TRBJ2-3; 10 bases fit TRBD2. Looked up from germline, CDR1 is SGHRS and CDR2 is YFSETQ. The V segment lost 0 bases and the J segment 2 bases; nucleotides outside the gene matches: 3. The CDR3 runs 16 residues. The whole variable domain, filled in from reference TRBV5-1 and TRBJ2-3, reads KAGVTQTPRYLIKTRGQQVTLSCSPISGHRSVSWYQQTPGQGLQFLFEYFSETQRNKGNFPGRFSGRQFSNSRSEMNVSTLELGDSALYLCASSLATSGITDTQYFGPGTRLTVL.

This chain links TRBV18 with TRBJ2-3, with a weak D call TRBD1 (6 bases). This CDR3 has 16 residues. Germline V gene sequence: CDR1 KGHSH, CDR2 LQKENI. V was shortened by 6 bases and J by 0 bases, with 16 bases between the two germline ends. CDR3 residues: CASSRTVSLSTDTQYF. CDR3 nucleotides: TGTGCCAGCTCGCGGACAGTGTCTTTGAGCACAGATACGCAGTATTTT.

This clonotype is a singleton in its sample. The chain joins TRBV24-1 to TRBJ2-1; 9 positions match TRBD1. The J segment lost 0 bases and the V segment lost 5 bases, leaving 13 bases of the junction unmatched. CDR1 KGHDR and CDR2 SFDVKD come from the germline V gene. The CDR3 extends over 19 amino acids. CDR3 residues: CATSGFGTGSRSSYNEQFF. DNA of the CDR3: TGTGCCACCAGTGGATTCGGGACAGGGAGCCGTAGCTCCTACAATGAGCAGTTCTTC.

This clonotype was found once. The chain recombines TRBV12-3 or TRBV12-4 with TRBJ2-7; D unresolved. The V and J ends lost 5 bases and 2 bases respectively, with 10 bases between them. This CDR3 has 13 amino acids. The CDR3 region has the DNA TGTGCCAGCAGTCTTCGTAGCCCCTACGAGCAGTACTTC. Its protein is CASSLRSPYEQYF.